The entry below gives a single T cell receptor (beta chain) sequence along with its context. The data derive from a study of T cell changes during pregnancy in multiple sclerosis. This table comes from immunoSEQ multiplex PCR, and its TCRdb copy is limited to in-frame clones, with some not included. The sample lists tens of thousands of clones, about 85% seen once, with under 0.45% in the top ten. Germline-derived CDR1 and CDR2 are SGHRS and YFSETQ. The length of the CDR3 is 15 residues. V was pared by 3 bases and J by 2 bases, with 13 bases between. The material sequenced was CD4+ T cells from peripheral blood mononuclear cells, taken in the third trimester of pregnancy. The chain carries TRBV5-1 and TRBJ2-3, with a weak D call TRBD1 (5 bases). The receptor comes from a female donor with multiple sclerosis, enrolled in a pregnancy study. As DNA, the CDR3 is TGCGCCAGCAGCTACAGGTCCAAAGACACAGATACGCAGTATTTT. It is translated as CASSYRSKDTDTQYF.